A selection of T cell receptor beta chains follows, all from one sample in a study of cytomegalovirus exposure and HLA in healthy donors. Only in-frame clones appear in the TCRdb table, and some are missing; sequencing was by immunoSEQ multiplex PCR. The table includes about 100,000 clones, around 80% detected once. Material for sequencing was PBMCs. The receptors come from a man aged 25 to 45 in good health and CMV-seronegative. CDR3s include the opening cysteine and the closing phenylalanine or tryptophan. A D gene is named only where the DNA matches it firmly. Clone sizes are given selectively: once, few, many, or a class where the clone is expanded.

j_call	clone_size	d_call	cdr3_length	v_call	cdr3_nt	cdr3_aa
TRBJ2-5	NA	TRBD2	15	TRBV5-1	TGCGCCAGCAGACTACTAGCGGGAGGGAAAGAGACCCAGTACTTC	CASRLLAGGKETQYF
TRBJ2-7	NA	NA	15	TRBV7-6	TGTGCCAGCAGCCCGATAGACACAGGAAACCACGAGCAGTACTTC	CASSPIDTGNHEQYF
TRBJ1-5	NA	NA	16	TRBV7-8	TGTGCCAGCAGCCCCTCGACCCAGGGGAGCAATCAGCCCCAGCATTTT	CASSPSTQGSNQPQHF
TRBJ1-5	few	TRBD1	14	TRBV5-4	TGTGCCGTCCCTAGGACAGGGAGGGAACAGCCCCAGCATTTT	CAVPRTGREQPQHF
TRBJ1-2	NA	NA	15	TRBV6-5	TGTGCCAGCAGTTACTTGGGGCGGGGGGGCTATGGCTACACCTTC	CASSYLGRGGYGYTF
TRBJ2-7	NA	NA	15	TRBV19	TGTGCCAGTAGTATATTTGACAGCGGGTCGTCAGAGCAGTACTTC	CASSIFDSGSSEQYF
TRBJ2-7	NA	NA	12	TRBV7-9	TGTTCCAGCAGCGAGAGAGGATACGAGCAGTACTTC	CSSSERGYEQYF
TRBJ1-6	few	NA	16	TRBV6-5	TGTGCCAGCAGTTACCCGCGCGGGGGCGAGAATTCACCCCTCCACTTT	CASSYPRGGENSPLHF
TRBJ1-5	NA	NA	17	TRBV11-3	TGTGCCAGCAGCTTAATAGGTTACAGACCGGGGAATCAGCCCCAGCATTTT	CASSLIGYRPGNQPQHF
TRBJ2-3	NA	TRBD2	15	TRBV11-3	TGTGCCAGCAGCTCCTCTAGCGGGGGGCACGATACGCAGTATTTT	CASSSSSGGHDTQYF
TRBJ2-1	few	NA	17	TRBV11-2	TGTGCCAGCAGCTTAGGAGGGGGGGGAGGGTCCTACAATGAGCAGTTCTTC	CASSLGGGGGSYNEQFF
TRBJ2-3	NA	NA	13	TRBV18	TGTGCCAGCTCACCACTAGCAACAGATACGCAGTATTTT	CASSPLATDTQYF
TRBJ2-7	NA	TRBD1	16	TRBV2	TGTGCCAGCATCGGACAGGGGGCCTTCGCTTCCCACGAGCAGTACTTC	CASIGQGAFASHEQYF
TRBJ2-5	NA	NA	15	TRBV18	TGTGCCAGCTCACCACCTTCAGGGGCCGAAGAGACCCAGTACTTC	CASSPPSGAEETQYF
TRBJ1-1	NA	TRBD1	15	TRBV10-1	TGCGCCAGCAGTATCCACAGGGGGGAGAACACTGAAGCTTTCTTT	CASSIHRGENTEAFF
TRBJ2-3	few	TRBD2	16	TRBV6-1	TGTGCCAGCAGTGAAGAGGGCGGGAGGGGCCCAGATACGCAGTATTTT	CASSEEGGRGPDTQYF
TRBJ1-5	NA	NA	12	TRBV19	TGTGCCAGTACCCCCCTGCGGGGCCCCCAGCATTTT	CASTPLRGPQHF
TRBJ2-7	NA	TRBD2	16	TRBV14	TGTGCCAGCAGCCACGAGTCTGCAGGACTAGCGTTCGAGCAGTACTTC	CASSHESAGLAFEQYF
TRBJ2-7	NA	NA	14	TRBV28	TGTGCCAGCACCCCAATACAGGGTTTTTACGAGCAGTACTTC	CASTPIQGFYEQYF
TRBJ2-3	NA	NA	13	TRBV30	TGTGCCTGTCGTCTTTTTAGCACAGATACGCAGTATTTT	CACRLFSTDTQYF
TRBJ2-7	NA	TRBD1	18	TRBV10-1	TGCGCCAGCAGTGAGTCCGTCGGGGCTGGGACAGGGCTTTACGAGCAGTACTTC	CASSESVGAGTGLYEQYF
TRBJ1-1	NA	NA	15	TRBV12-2	TGTGCAAGTCGAACCGGGACAGGGGGATGGACTGAAGCTTTCTTT	CASRTGTGGWTEAFF
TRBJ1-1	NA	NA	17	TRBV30	TGTGCCTGGAACCATGGATCCTGGGACACCACGAACACTGAAGCTTTCTTT	CAWNHGSWDTTNTEAFF
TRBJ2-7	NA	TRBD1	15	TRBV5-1	TGCGCCAGCACCTCCCGGACAGGAGTTTCGTACGAGCAGTACTTC	CASTSRTGVSYEQYF
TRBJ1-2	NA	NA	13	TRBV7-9	TGTGCCAGCAGCCTTCCCGGGGGTTTTGGCTACACCTTC	CASSLPGGFGYTF
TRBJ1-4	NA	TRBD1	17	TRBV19	TGTGCCAGTAGTTACCGGACAGGGTACATCCCAAATGAAAAACTGTTTTTT	CASSYRTGYIPNEKLFF
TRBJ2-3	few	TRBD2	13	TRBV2	TGTGCCAGCAGGACTAGCGGGACAGATACGCAGTATTTT	CASRTSGTDTQYF